This TCR beta chain was profiled in a study of blood T cell repertoires in COVID-19. The table came from immunoSEQ multiplex PCR; TCRdb's copy has only in-frame clones and leaves some out. Counted here are about 160,000 clones, approximately 95% occurring once; the ten biggest clones make up around 4.6%. The junction had 11 bases not matched to a gene; V was cut back by 3 bases and J by 6 bases. The CDR3 has 16 amino acids. CDR1 is SGDLS, CDR2 YYNGEE, per germline. The rearrangement uses TRBV9 and TRBJ2-2; TRBD2 matches at 7 bases. Sequencing was performed on peripheral blood. The sequence was obtained from a woman in her forties or fifties with acute or convalescent COVID-19. The CDR3 loop reads CASSGHAGETAGELFF. In DNA form, the CDR3 reads TGTGCCAGCAGCGGGCACGCGGGAGAAACCGCCGGGGAGCTGTTTTTT.